Listed below are T cell receptor beta chains from one sample, sequenced in a study of shared clonotypes between healthy human individuals. Measured with immunoSEQ multiplex PCR; TCRdb has only the in-frame clones, and not every one. The sample carries around 2,000,000 clones, about 95% recorded once. Sequencing was performed on naive CD8+ T cells sorted from blood. Receptors originate from a man aged 18 to 29 in good health. CDR3s include the opening cysteine and the closing phenylalanine or tryptophan. Each record gives: D gene, J gene, clone size, V gene, CDR3 length, CDR3 DNA, CDR3 protein. D genes are given only for firm matches. Some rows mark clone size as missing; the rest say once, few, many or name a class of expanded clone.

>.|TRBJ2-2|.|TRBV27|16
TGTGCCAGCAGTCATATAGGGACCCAAAACACCGGGGAGCTGTTTTTT
CASSHIGTQNTGELFF
>TRBD1|TRBJ1-2|few|TRBV7-9|16
TGTGCCAGCAGCTTAATTGGGACAGGGAATAACTATGGCTACACCTTC
CASSLIGTGNNYGYTF
>.|TRBJ2-5|.|TRBV2|16
TGTGCCAGCAGTGATCTCTGGACAGCTAACCAAGAGACCCAGTACTTC
CASSDLWTANQETQYF
>.|TRBJ1-1|.|TRBV7-9|13
TGTGCCCTCCAGGTAGGGGTTGACACTGAAGCTTTCTTT
CALQVGVDTEAFF
>.|TRBJ2-7|.|TRBV6-1|14
TGTGCCAGCGGTATCGTGGGACGGCCCTACGAGCAGTACTTC
CASGIVGRPYEQYF
>TRBD1|TRBJ2-5|.|TRBV28|15
TGTGCCAGCAGTGGATCCCGGGACAGCCAAGAGACCCAGTACTTC
CASSGSRDSQETQYF
>TRBD1|TRBJ2-3|.|TRBV5-1|14
TGCGCCAGCAGCTGGGACAGCTTTACAGATACGCAGTATTTT
CASSWDSFTDTQYF
>.|TRBJ1-1|.|TRBV13|14
TGTGCCAGCAGCTTAAGCCCCGCTAACACTGAAGCTTTCTTT
CASSLSPANTEAFF
>TRBD1|TRBJ2-6|.|TRBV27|15
TGTGCCAGCAGTCTGGGACAGACTGGGGCCAACGTCCTGACTTTC
CASSLGQTGANVLTF
>.|TRBJ1-6|.|TRBV9|13
TGTGCCAGCAGCGCGCACGATGATTCACCCCTCCACTTT
CASSAHDDSPLHF
>.|TRBJ1-1|.|TRBV13|14
TGTGCCAGCAGCTCACCGAGCTTTTCCCTAGAAGCTTTCTTT
CASSSPSFSLEAFF
>.|TRBJ1-5|once|TRBV7-8|15
TGTGCCAGCAGCTTCATATCAGACAGCGGCCGGCCCCAGCATTTT
CASSFISDSGRPQHF
>.|TRBJ2-7|.|TRBV5-5|16
TGTGCCAGCAGCGAAGGGTGGGTAGCGGCGTCCTACGAGCAGTACTTC
CASSEGWVAASYEQYF
>.|TRBJ2-5|once|TRBV5-1|16
TGCGCCAGCAGCCCGCCGCCGGGAGCATACCAAGAGACCCAGTACTTC
CASSPPPGAYQETQYF
>.|TRBJ1-2|once|TRBV21-1|16
TGTGCCAGCAGCAAAGTGAGGACAGGAGGAAACTATGGCTACACCTTC
CASSKVRTGGNYGYTF